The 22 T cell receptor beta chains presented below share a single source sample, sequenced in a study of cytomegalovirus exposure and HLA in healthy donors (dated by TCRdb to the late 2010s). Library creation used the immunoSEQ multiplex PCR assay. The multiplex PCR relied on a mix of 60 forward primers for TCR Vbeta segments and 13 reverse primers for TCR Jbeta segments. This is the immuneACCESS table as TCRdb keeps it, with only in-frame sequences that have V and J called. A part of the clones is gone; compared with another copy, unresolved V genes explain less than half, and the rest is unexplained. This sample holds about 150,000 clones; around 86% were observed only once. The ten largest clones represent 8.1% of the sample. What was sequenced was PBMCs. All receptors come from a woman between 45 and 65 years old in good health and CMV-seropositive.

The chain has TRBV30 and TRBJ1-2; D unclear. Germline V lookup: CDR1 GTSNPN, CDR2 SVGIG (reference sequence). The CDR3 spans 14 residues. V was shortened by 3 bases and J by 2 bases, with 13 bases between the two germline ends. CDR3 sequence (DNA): TGTGCCTGGAGCGGTTACCTCGTGAACTATGGCTACACCTTC. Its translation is CAWSGYLVNYGYTF.

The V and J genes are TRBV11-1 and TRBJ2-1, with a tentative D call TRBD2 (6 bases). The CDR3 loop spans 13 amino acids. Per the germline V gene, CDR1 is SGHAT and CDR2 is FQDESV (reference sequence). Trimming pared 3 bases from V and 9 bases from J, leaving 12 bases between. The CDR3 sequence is CASSFGVGGEQFF. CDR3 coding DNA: TGTGCCAGCAGCTTTGGGGTGGGAGGTGAGCAGTTCTTC.

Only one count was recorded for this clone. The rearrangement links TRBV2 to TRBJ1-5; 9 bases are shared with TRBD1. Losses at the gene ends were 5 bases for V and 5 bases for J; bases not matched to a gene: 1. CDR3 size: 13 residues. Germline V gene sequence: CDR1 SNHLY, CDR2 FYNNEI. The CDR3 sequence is CASSWTGDQPQHF. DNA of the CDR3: TGTGCCAGCAGTTGGACAGGGGATCAGCCCCAGCATTTT.

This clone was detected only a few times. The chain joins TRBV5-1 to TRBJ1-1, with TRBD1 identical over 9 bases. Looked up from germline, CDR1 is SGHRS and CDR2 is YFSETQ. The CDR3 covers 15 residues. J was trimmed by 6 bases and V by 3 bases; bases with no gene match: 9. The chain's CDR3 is CASSSTRDRESEAFF. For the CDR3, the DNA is TGCGCCAGCAGCTCCACCCGGGACAGGGAGTCTGAAGCTTTCTTT.

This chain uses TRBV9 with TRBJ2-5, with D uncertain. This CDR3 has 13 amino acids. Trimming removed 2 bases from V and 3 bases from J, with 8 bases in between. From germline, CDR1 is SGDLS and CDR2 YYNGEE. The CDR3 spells CASSVFSKETQYF. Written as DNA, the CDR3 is TGTGCCAGCAGCGTTTTTTCCAAAGAGACCCAGTACTTC.

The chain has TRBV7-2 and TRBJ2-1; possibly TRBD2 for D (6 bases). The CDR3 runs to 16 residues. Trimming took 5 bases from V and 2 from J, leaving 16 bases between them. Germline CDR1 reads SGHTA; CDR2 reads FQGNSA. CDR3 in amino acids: CASSLSGGATYNEQFF. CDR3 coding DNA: TGTGCCAGCAGCCTTAGTGGCGGGGCGACCTACAATGAGCAGTTCTTC.

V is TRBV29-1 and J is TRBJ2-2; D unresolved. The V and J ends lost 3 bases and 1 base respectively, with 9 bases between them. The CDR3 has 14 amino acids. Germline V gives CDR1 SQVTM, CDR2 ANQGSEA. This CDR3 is CSVEGYLNTGELFF. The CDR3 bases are TGCAGCGTTGAGGGCTACCTGAACACCGGGGAGCTGTTTTTT.

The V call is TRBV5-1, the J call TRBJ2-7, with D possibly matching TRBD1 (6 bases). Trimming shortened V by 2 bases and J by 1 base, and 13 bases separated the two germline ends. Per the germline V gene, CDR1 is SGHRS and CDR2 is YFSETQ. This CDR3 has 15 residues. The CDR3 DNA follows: TGCGCCAGCAGCTTTGGCCCAGGACAGTCCTACGAGCAGTACTTC. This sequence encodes CASSFGPGQSYEQYF.

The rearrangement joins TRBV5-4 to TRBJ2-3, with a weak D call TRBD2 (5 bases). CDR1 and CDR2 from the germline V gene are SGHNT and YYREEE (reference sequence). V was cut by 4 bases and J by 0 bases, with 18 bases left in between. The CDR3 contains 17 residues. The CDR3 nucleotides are TGTGCCAGCAGCCCCGCCAGCGGCAGATCTAGCACAGATACGCAGTATTTT. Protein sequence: CASSPASGRSSTDTQYF.

As DNA, the CDR3 is TGTGCCAGCATCCAAGCCGGAGCTAACTATGGCTACACCTTC. This codes for CASIQAGANYGYTF. The gene calls are TRBV6-1 and TRBJ1-2; D ambiguous. The V gene's germline CDR1 is MNHNS and CDR2 SASEGT. This CDR3 contains 14 residues. Trimming removed 7 bases at V and 0 bases at J, with 12 bases between.

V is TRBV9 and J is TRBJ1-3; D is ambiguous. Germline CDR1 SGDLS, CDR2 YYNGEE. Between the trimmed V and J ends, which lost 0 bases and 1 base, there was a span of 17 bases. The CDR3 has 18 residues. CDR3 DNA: TGTGCCAGCAGCGTAGCCAGGTCATCAGCACTTTCTGGAAACACCATATATTTT. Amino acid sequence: CASSVARSSALSGNTIYF.

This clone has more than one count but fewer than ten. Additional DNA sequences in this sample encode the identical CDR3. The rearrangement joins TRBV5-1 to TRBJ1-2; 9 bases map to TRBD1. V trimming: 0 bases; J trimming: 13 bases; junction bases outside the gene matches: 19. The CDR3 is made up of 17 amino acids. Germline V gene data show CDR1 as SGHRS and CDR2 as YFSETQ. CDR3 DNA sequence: TGCGCCAGCAGCTTGGGAAGGGGCCGGGACAGGGACGGATCGGTCACCTTC. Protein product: CASSLGRGRDRDGSVTF. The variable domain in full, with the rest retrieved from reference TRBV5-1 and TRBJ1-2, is KAGVTQTPRYLIKTRGQQVTLSCSPISGHRSVSWYQQTPGQGLQFLFEYFSETQRNKGNFPGRFSGRQFSNSRSEMNVSTLELGDSALYLCASSLGRGRDRDGSVTFGSGTRLTVV.

The CDR3 is CASSLRPPSGGGYEQYF. The DNA for the CDR3 is TGTGCCAGCAGTTTAAGGCCCCCCTCGGGGGGCGGGTACGAGCAGTACTTC. This chain connects TRBV27 to TRBJ2-7, with a tentative D call TRBD2 (7 bases). The CDR3 is made up of 17 amino acids. The germline V gene encodes CDR1 MNHEY and CDR2 SMNVEV (reference sequence). V was clipped by 2 bases and J by 4 bases, with 21 bases between them.

The CDR3 coding sequence is TGTGCCAGCAGCACTACAGGGAGGGGAGCTAATGAAAAACTGTTTTTT. Protein product: CASSTTGRGANEKLFF. The chain recombines TRBV28 with TRBJ1-4, with D possibly being TRBD1 (6 bases). Deletions cut 6 bases from V and 3 bases from J, with 17 bases between. In germline, CDR1 is MDHEN, CDR2 SYDVKM. The CDR3 is 16 residues long.

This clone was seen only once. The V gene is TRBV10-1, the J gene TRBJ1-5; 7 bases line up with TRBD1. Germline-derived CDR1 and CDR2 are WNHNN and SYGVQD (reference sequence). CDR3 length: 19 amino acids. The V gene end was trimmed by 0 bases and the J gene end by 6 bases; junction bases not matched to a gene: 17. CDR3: CASSESFFYRGEVCQPQHF. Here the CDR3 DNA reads TGCGCCAGCAGTGAGTCTTTTTTTTACAGGGGAGAGGTCTGTCAGCCCCAGCATTTT.

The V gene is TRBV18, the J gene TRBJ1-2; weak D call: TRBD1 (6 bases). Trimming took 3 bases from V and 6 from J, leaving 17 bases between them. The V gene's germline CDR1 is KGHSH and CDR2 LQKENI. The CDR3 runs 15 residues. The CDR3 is CASSPYRVGYDGYTF. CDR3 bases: TGTGCCAGCTCACCTTACAGGGTGGGTTATGATGGCTACACCTTC.

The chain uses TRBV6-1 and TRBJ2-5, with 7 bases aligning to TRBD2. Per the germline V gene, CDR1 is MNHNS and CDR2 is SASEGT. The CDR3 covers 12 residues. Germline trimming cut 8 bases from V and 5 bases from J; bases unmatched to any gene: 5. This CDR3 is CASRGSGETQYF. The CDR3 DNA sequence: TGTGCCAGCCGCGGGAGCGGGGAGACCCAGTACTTC.

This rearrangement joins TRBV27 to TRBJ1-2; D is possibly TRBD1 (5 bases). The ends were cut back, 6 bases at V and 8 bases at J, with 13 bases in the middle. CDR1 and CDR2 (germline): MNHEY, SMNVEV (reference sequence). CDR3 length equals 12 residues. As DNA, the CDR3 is TGTGCCAGCAGAGGAGGGGCGCGGGGCTACACCTTC. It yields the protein CASRGGARGYTF.

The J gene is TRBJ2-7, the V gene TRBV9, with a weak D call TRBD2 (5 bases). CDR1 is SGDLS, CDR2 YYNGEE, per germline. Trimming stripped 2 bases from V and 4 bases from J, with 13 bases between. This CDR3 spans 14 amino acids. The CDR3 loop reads CASSVGLAGYEQYF. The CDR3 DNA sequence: TGTGCCAGCAGCGTGGGTCTTGCGGGTTACGAGCAGTACTTC. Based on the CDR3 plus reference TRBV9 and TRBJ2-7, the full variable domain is DSGVTQTPKHLITATGQRVTLRCSPRSGDLSVYWYQQSLDQGLQFLIQYYNGEERAKGNILERFSAQQFPDLHSELNLSSLELGDSALYFCASSVGLAGYEQYFGPGTRLTVT.

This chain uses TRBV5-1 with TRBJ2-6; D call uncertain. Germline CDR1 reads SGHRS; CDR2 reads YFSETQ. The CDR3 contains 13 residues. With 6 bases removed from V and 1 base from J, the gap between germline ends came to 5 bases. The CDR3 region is CASTQSGANVLTF. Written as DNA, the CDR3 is TGCGCCAGCACACAATCTGGGGCCAACGTCCTGACTTTC.

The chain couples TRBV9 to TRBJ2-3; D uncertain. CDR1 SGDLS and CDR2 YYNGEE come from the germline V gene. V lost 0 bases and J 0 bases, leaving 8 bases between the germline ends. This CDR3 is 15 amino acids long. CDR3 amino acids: CASSVVGSSTDTQYF. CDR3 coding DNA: TGTGCCAGCAGCGTAGTCGGGTCTAGCACAGATACGCAGTATTTT. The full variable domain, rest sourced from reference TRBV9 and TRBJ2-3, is DSGVTQTPKHLITATGQRVTLRCSPRSGDLSVYWYQQSLDQGLQFLIQYYNGEERAKGNILERFSAQQFPDLHSELNLSSLELGDSALYFCASSVVGSSTDTQYFGPGTRLTVL.

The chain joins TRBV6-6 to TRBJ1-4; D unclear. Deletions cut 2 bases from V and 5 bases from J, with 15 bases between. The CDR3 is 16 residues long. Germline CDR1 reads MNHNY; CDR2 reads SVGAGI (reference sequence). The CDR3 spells CASSYAATGVNEKLFF. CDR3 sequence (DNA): TGTGCCAGCAGTTACGCAGCGACGGGAGTGAATGAAAAACTGTTTTTT.